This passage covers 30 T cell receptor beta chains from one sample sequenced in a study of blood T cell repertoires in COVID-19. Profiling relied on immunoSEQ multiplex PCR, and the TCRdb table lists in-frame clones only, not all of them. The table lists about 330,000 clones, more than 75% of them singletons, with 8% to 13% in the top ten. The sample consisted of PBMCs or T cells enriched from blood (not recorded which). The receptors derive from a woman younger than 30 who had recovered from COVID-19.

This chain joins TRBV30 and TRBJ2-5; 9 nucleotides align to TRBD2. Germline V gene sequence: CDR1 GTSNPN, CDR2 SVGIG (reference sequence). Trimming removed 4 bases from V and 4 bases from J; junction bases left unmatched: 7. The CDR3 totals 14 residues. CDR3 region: CAWTSGALGETQYF. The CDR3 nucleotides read TGTGCCTGGACTAGCGGGGCGCTGGGAGAGACCCAGTACTTC. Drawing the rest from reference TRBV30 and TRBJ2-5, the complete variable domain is SQTIHQWPATLVQPVGSPLSLECTVEGTSNPNLYWYRQAAGRGLQLLFYSVGIGQISSEVPQNLSASRPQDRQFILSSKKLLLSDSGFYLCAWTSGALGETQYFGPGTRLLVL.

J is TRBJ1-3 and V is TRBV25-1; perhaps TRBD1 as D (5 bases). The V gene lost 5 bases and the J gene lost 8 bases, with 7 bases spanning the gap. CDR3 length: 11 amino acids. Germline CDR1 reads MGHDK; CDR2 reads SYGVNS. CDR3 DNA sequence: TGTGCCAGCAGTCCGGGGGACACCATATATTTT. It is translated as CASSPGDTIYF. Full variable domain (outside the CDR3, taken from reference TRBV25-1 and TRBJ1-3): EADIYQTPRYLVIGTGKKITLECSQTMGHDKMYWYQQDPGMELHLIHYSYGVNSTEKGDLSSESTVSRIRTEHFPLTLESARPSHTSQYLCASSPGDTIYFGEGSWLTVV.

The chain's CDR3 is CASSFGTGRSETQYF. CDR3 DNA: TGTGCCAGCAGCTTCGGGACAGGGAGGTCGGAGACCCAGTACTTC. The chain is built from TRBV5-5 and TRBJ2-5; 9 bases map to TRBD1. Germline CDR1 SGHKS, CDR2 YYEKEE (reference sequence). The CDR3 has 15 residues. V trimming: 2 bases; J trimming: 5 bases; junction bases outside the gene matches: 7.

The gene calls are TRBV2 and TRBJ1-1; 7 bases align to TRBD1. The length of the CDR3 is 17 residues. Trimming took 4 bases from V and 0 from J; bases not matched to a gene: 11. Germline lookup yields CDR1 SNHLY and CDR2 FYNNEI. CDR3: CASSAPQQGPMNTEAFF. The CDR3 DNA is TGTGCCAGCAGTGCCCCCCAACAGGGGCCCATGAACACTGAAGCTTTCTTT.

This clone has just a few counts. CDR3 loop: CASSSEDRPWPQHF. The CDR3 nucleotides read TGTGCCAGCAGCTCAGAAGACAGGCCATGGCCCCAGCATTTT. The rearrangement joins TRBV7-9 to TRBJ1-5, with a weak D call TRBD1 (6 bases). The CDR3 extends over 14 amino acids. Between the trimmed V and J ends, which lost 4 bases and 9 bases, there was a span of 16 bases. CDR1 is SEHNR, CDR2 FQNEAQ, per germline (reference sequence).

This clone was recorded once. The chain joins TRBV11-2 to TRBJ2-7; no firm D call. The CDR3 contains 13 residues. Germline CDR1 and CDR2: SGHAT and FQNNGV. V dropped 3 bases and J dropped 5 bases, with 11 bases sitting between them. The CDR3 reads CASSFRSWNEQYF. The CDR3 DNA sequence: TGTGCCAGCAGCTTTAGGAGTTGGAACGAGCAGTACTTC.

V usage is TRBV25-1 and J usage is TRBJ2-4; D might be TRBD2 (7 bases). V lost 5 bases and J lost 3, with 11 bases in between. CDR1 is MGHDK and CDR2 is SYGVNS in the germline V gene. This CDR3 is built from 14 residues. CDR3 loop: CASSRGGHKNIQYF. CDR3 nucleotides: TGTGCCAGCAGTAGGGGGGGGCACAAAAACATTCAGTACTTC.

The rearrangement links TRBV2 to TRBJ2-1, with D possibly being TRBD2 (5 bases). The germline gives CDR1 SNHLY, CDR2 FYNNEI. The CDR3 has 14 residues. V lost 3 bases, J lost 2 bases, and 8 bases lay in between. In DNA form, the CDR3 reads TGTGCCAGCAGTGAGAGGGTCGCCTACAATGAGCAGTTCTTC. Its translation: CASSERVAYNEQFF. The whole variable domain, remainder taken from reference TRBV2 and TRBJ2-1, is EPEVTQTPSHQVTQMGQEVILRCVPISNHLYFYWYRQILGQKVEFLVSFYNNEISEKSEIFDDQFSVERPDGSNFTLKIRSTKLEDSAMYFCASSERVAYNEQFFGPGTRLTVL.

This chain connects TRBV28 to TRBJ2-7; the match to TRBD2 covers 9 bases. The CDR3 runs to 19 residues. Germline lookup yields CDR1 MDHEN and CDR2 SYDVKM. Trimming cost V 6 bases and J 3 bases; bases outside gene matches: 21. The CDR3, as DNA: TGTGCCAGCAGCCTTTCCCAGCGGAGCAGCGGGAGGTTCTTCTACGAGCAGTACTTC. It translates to CASSLSQRSSGRFFYEQYF.

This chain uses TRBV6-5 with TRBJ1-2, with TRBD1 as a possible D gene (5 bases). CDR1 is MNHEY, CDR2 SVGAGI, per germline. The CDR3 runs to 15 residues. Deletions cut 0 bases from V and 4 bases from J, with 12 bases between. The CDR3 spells CASSYSDKGLYGYTF. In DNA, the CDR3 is TGTGCCAGCAGTTACTCCGACAAGGGGCTCTATGGCTACACCTTC.

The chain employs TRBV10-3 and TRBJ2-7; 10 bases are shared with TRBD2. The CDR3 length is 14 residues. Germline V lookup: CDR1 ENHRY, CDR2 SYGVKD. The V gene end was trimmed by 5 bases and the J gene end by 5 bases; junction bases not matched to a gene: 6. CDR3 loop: CAISPSSGSDEQYF. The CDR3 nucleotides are TGTGCCATCAGTCCCTCTAGCGGGAGTGACGAGCAGTACTTC.

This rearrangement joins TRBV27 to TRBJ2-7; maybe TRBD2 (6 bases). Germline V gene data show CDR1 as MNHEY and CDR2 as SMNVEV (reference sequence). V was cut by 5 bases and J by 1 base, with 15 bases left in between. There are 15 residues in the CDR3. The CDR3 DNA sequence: TGTGCCAGCAGTCACTACTCCGGGAGATCCTACGAGCAGTACTTC. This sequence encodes CASSHYSGRSYEQYF.

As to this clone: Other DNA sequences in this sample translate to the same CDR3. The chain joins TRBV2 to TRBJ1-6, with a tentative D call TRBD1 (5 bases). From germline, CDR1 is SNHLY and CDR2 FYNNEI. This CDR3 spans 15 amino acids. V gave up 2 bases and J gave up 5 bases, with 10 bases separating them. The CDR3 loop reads CASSERGGDNSPLHF. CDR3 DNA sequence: TGTGCCAGCAGTGAAAGGGGAGGGGATAATTCACCCCTCCACTTT.

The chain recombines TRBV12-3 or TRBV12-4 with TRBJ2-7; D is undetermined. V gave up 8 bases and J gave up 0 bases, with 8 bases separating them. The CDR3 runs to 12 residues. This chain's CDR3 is CASGPHSYEQYF. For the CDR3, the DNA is TGTGCCAGCGGCCCCCACTCCTACGAGCAGTACTTC.

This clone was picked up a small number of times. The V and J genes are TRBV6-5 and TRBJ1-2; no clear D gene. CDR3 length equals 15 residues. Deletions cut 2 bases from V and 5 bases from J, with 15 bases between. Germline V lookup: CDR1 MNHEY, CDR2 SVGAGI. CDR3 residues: CASSYAGYSGYGYTF. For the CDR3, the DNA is TGTGCCAGCAGTTACGCGGGGTACTCGGGGTATGGCTACACCTTC.

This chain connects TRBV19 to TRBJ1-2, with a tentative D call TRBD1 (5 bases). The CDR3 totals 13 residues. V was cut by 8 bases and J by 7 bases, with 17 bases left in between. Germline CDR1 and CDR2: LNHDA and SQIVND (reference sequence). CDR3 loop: CASQSTDISGYTF. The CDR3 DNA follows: TGTGCCAGTCAATCGACAGACATTAGTGGCTACACCTTC.

CDR3 protein: CASSLSLSGTARGGGELFF. CDR3 coding DNA: TGTGCCAGCAGTTTATCCTTGTCCGGGACAGCCCGGGGGGGCGGGGAGCTGTTTTTT. The chain links TRBV28 to TRBJ2-2; a weak D match, TRBD2 (8 bases). Germline V gives CDR1 MDHEN, CDR2 SYDVKM. The ends were cut back, 1 base at V and 7 bases at J, with 25 bases in the middle. The CDR3 has 19 amino acids.

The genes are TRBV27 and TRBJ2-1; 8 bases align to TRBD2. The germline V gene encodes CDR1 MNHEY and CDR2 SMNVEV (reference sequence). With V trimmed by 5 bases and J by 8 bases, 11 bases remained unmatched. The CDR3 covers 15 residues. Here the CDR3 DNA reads TGTGCCAGCAGTACCCTAGCGGGTTTACGCGATGAGCAGTTCTTC. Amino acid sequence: CASSTLAGLRDEQFF.

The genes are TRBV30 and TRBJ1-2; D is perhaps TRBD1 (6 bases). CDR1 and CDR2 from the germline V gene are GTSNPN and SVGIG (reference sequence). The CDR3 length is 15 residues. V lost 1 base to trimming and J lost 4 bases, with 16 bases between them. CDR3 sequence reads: CAWSGPPDSVYGYTF. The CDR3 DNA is TGTGCCTGGAGTGGGCCCCCGGACAGCGTCTATGGCTACACCTTC.

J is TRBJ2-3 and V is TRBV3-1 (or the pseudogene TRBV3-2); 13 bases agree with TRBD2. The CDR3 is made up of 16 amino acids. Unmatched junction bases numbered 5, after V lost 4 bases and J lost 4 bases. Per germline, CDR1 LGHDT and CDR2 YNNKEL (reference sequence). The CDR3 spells CASSLGLAGVSDTQYF. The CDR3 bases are TGTGCCAGCAGCCTTGGACTAGCGGGGGTGTCAGATACGCAGTATTTT.

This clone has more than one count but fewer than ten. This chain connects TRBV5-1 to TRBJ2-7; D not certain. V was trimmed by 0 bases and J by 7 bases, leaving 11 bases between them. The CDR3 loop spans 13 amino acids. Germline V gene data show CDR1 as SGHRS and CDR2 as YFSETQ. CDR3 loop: CASSLDGWREQYF. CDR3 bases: TGCGCCAGCAGCTTGGACGGGTGGAGAGAGCAGTACTTC. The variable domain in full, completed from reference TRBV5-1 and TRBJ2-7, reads KAGVTQTPRYLIKTRGQQVTLSCSPISGHRSVSWYQQTPGQGLQFLFEYFSETQRNKGNFPGRFSGRQFSNSRSEMNVSTLELGDSALYLCASSLDGWREQYFGPGTRLTVT.

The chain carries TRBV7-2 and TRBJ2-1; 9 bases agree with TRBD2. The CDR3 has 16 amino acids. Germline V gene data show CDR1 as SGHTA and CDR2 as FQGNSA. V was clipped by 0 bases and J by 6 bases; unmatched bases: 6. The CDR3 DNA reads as TGTGCCAGCAGCTTAGCGGGTAGCGGGGGACTCAATGAGCAGTTCTTC. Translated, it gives CASSLAGSGGLNEQFF.

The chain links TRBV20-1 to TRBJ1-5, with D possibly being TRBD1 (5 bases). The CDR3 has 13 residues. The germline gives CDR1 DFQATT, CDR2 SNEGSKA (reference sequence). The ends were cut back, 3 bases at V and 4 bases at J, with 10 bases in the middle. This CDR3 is CSASETVNQPQHF. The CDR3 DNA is TGCAGTGCTAGTGAGACAGTTAATCAGCCCCAGCATTTT.

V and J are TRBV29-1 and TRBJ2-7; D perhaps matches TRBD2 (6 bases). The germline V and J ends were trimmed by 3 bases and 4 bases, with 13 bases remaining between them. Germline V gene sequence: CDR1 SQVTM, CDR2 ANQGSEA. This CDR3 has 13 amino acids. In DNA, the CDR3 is TGCAGCGTTGAGTCTATCGGGGGTTACGAGCAGTACTTC. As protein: CSVESIGGYEQYF.

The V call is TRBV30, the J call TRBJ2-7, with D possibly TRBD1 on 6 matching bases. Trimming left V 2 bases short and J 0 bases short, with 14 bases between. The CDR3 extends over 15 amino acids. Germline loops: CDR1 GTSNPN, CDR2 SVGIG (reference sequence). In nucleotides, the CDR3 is TGTGCCTGGAGTTCCGGGACACCGAGCTCCTACGAGCAGTACTTC. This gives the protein CAWSSGTPSSYEQYF. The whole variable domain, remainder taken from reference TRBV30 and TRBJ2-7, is SQTIHQWPATLVQPVGSPLSLECTVEGTSNPNLYWYRQAAGRGLQLLFYSVGIGQISSEVPQNLSASRPQDRQFILSSKKLLLSDSGFYLCAWSSGTPSSYEQYFGPGTRLTVT.

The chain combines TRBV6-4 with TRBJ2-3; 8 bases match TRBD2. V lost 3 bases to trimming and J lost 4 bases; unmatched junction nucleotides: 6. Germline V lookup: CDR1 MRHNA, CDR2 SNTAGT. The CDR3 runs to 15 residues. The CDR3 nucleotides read TGTGCCAGCAGTGAGGAAGCGGGAGCGGCAGATACGCAGTATTTT. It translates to CASSEEAGAADTQYF.

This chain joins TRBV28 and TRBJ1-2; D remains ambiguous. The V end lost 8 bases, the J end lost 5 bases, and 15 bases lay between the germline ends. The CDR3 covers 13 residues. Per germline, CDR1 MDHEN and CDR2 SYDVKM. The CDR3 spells CASGPGVWYGYTF. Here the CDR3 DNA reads TGTGCCAGCGGCCCCGGGGTGTGGTATGGCTACACCTTC.

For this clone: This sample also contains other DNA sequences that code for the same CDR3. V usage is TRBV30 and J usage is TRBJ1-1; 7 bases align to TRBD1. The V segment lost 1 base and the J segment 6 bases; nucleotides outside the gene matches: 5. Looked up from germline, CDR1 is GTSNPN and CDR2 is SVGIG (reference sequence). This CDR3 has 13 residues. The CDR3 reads CAWSGQGVSEAFF. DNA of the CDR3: TGTGCCTGGAGTGGACAGGGAGTATCTGAAGCTTTCTTT.

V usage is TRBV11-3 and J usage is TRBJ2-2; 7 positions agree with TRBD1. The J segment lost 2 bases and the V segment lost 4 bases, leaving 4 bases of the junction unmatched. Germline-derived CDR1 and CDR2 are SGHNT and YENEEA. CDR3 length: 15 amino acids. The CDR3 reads CASSYGDSNTGELFF. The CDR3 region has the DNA TGTGCCAGCAGCTACGGGGACAGTAACACCGGGGAGCTGTTTTTT. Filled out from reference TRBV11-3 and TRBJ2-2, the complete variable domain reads EAGVVQSPRYKIIEKKQPVAFWCNPISGHNTLYWYLQNLGQGPELLIRYENEEAVDDSQLPKDRFSAERLKGVDSTLKIQPAELGDSAVYLCASSYGDSNTGELFFGEGSRLTVL.

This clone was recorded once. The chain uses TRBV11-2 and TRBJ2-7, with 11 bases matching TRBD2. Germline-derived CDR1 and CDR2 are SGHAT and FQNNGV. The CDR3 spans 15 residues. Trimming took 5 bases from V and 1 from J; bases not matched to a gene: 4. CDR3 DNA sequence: TGTGCCAGCAGCCCCGGGACTAGCGGTTCCTACGAGCAGTACTTC. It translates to CASSPGTSGSYEQYF.